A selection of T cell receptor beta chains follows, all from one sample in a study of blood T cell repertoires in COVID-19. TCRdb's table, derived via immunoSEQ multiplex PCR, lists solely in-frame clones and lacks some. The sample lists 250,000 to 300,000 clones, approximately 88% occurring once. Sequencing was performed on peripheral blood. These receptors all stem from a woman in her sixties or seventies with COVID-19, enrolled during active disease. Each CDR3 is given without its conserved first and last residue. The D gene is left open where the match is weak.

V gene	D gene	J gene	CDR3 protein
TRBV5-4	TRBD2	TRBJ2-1	ASSPRLAGVDEQF
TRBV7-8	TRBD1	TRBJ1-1	ASSLVQGQIKNTEAF
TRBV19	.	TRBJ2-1	ASRTRGSSYNEQF
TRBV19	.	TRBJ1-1	ASSISFYMNTEAF
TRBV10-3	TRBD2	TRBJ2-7	AISGTRDSYEQY
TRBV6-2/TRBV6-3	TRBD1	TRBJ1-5	ASSWGQGRQPQH
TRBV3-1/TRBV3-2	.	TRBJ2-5	ASSQAYRAHYTQY
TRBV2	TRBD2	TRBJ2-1	ASSLTRGSNEQF
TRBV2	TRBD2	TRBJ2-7	ASRLGLAGYYEQY
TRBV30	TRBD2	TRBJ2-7	AWSPGLAGTYEQY
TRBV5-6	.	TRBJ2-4	ASSLAGQGITKNIQY
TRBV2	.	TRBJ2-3	ASRLVNADTQY
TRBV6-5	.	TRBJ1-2	ASKRGGVDGYT
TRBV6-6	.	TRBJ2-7	ASSYDSSGQY
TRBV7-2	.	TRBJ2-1	ASSLARVNEQF
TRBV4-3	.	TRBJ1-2	ASSQGRRDGYT
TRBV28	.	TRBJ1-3	ASSLQTGNTIY
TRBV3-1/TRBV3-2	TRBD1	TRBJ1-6	ASSQNVGGLSPLH
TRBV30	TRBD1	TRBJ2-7	AWSSGTVYEQY
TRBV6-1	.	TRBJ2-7	ASSALRRRTFYEQY
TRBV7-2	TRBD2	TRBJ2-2	ASSLDSGRNTGELF
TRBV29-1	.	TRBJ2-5	SVTGNQETQY
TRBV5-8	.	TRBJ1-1	ASRTLGLNTEAF
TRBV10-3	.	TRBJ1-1	AISGQKNTEAF